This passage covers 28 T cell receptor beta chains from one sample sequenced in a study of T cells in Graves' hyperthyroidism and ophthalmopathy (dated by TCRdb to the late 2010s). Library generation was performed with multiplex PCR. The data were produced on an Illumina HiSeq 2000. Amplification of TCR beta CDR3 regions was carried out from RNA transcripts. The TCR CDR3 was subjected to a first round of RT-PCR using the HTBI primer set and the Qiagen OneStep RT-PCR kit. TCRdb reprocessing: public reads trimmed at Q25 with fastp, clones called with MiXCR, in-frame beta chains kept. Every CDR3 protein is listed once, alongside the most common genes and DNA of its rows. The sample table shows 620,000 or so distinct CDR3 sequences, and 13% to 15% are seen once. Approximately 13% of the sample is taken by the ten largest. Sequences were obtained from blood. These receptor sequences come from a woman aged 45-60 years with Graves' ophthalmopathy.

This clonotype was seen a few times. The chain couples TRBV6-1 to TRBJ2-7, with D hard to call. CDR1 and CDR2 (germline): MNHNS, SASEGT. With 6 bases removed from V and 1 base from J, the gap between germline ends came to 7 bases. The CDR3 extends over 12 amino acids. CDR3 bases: TGTGCCAGCAGATCAGGTTCCTACGAGCAGTACTTC. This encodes CASRSGSYEQYF.

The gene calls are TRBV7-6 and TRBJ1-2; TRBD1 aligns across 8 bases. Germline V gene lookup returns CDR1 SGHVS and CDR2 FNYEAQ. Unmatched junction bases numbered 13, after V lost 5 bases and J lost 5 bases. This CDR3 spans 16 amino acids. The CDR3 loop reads CASSDTIRDRTYGYTF. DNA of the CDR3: TGTGCCAGCAGCGACACTATACGGGACAGGACTTATGGCTACACCTTC.

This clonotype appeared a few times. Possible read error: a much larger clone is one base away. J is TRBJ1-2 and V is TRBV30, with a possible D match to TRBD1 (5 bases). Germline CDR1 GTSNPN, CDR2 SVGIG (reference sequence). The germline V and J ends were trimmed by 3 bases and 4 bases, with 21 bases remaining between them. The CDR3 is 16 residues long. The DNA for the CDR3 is TGTGCCTGGAGGCCCGGGACCCCGATTCGGGGCTATGGCTACACCTTC. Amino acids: CAWRPGTPIRGYGYTF.

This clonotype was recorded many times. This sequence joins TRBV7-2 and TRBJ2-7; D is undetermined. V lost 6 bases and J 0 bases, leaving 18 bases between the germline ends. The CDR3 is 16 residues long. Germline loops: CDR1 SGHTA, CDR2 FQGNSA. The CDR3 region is CASSLLTAEVSYEQYF. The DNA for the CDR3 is TGTGCCAGCAGTCTGCTAACAGCTGAGGTCTCCTACGAGCAGTACTTC.

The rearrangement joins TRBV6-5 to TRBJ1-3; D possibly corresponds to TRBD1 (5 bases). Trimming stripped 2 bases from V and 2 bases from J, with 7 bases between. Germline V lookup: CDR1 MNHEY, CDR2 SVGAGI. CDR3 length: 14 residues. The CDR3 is CASSYMGPGNTIYF. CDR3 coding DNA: TGTGCCAGCAGTTACATGGGGCCTGGAAACACCATATATTTT.

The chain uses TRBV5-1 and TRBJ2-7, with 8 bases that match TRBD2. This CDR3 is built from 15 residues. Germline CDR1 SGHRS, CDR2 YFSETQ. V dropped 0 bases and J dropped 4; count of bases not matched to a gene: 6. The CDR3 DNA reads TGCGCCAGCAGCTTGGGAGGGCTAGCGGGTTACGAGCAGTACTTC. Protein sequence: CASSLGGLAGYEQYF.

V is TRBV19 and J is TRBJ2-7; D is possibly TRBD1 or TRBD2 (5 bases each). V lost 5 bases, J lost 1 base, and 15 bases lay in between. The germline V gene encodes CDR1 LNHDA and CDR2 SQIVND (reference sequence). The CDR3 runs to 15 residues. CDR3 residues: CASSVSGSGSYEQYF. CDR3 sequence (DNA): TGTGCCAGTAGTGTCTCAGGGAGCGGATCCTACGAGCAGTACTTC.

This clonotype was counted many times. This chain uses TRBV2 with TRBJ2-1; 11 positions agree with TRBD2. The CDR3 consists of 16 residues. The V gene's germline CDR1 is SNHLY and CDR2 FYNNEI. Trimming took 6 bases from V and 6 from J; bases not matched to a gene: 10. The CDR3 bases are TGTGCCAGCAGGGACCTTGGGACTAGCGGAAGCAATGAGCAGTTCTTC. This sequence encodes CASRDLGTSGSNEQFF.

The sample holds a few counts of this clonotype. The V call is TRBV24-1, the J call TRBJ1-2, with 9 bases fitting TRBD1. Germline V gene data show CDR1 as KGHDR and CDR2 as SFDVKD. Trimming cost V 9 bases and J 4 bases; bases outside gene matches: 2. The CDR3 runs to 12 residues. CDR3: CATSTGGYGYTF. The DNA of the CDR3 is TGTGCCACCTCGACAGGGGGCTATGGCTACACCTTC.

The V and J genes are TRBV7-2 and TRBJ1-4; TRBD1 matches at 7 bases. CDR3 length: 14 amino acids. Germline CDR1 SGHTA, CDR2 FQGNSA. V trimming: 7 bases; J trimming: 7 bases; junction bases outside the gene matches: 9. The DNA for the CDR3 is TGTGCCAGCAACCGACAGGGTTTTGGTGAAAAACTGTTTTTT. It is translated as CASNRQGFGEKLFF.

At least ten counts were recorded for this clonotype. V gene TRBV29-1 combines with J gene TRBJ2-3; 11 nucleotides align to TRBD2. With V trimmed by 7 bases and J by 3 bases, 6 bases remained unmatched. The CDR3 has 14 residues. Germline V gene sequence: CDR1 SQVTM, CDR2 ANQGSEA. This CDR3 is CSALAGVSTDTQYF. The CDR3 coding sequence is TGCAGCGCACTAGCGGGAGTGTCTACAGATACGCAGTATTTT.

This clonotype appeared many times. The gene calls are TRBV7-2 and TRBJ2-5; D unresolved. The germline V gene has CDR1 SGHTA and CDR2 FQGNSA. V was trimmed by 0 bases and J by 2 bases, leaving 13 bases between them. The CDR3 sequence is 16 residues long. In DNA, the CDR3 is TGTGCCAGCAGCTTAGCACCTTTGGCGATACAAGAGACCCAGTACTTC. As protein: CASSLAPLAIQETQYF.

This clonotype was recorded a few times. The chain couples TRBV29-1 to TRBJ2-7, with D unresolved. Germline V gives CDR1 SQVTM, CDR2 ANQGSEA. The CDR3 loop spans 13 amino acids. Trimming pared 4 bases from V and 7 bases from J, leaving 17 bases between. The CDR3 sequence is CSVGLLRMGEQYF. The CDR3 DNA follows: TGCAGCGTTGGCCTATTGAGGATGGGGGAGCAGTACTTC.

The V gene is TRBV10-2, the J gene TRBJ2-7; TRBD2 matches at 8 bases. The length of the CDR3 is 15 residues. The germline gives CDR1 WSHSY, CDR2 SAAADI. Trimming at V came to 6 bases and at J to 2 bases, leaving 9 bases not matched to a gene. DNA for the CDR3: TGCGCCAGCAGCCAAGCGGGAGAAGGGACCTACGAGCAGTACTTC. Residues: CASSQAGEGTYEQYF.

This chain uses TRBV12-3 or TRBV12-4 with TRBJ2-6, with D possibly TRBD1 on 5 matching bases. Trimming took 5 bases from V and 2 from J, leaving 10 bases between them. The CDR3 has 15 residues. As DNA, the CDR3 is TGTGCCAGCAGTAAAAGACAGCCTGGGGCCAACGTCCTGACTTTC. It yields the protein CASSKRQPGANVLTF.

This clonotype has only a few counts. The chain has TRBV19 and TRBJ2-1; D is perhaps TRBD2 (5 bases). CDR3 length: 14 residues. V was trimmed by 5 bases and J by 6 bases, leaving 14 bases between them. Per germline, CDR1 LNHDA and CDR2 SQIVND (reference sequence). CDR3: CASSEGFGSNEQFF. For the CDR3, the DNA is TGTGCCAGTAGTGAGGGATTTGGGAGCAATGAGCAGTTCTTC.

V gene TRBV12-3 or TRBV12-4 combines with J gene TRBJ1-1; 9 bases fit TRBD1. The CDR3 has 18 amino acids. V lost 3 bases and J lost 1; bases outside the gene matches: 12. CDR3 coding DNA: TGTGCCAGCAGTTTCCGGACAGGGGCGCGCGGGCCGAACACTGAAGCTTTCTTT. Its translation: CASSFRTGARGPNTEAFF.

CDR3 coding DNA: TGTGCCAGCAAACCAACGTCTGACACTGAAGCTTTCTTT. Translation: CASKPTSDTEAFF. The V gene is TRBV4-2, the J gene TRBJ1-1; D remains unclear. The CDR3 is made up of 13 amino acids. CDR1 and CDR2 from the germline V gene are LGHNA and YNFKEQ. V was trimmed by 7 bases and J by 3 bases, leaving 12 bases between them.

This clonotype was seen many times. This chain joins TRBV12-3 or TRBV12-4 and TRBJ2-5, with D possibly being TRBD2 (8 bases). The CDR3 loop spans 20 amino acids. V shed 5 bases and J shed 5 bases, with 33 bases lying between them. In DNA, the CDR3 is TGTGCCAGCAGTCCAGGGGGGGGAGGAGCGGGAGTCACATTATGGGAGACCCAGTACTTC. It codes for CASSPGGGGAGVTLWETQYF.

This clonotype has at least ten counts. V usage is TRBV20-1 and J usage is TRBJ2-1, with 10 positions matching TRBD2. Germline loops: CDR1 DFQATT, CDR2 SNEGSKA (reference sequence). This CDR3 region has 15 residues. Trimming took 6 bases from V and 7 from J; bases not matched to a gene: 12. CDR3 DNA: TGCAGTGCAATTTCAAGCGGGAGGGCCCGGAATGAGCAGTTCTTC. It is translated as CSAISSGRARNEQFF.

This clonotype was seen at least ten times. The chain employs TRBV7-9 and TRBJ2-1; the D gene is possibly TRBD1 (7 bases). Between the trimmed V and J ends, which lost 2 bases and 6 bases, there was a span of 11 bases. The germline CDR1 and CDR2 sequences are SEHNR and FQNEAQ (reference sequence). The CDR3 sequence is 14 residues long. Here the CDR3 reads CASSLFQGGNEQFF. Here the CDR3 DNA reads TGTGCCAGCAGCTTATTCCAGGGGGGCAATGAGCAGTTCTTC. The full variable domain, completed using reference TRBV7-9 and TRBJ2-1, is DTGVSQNPRHKITKRGQNVTFRCDPISEHNRLYWYRQTLGQGPEFLTYFQNEAQLEKSRLLSDRFSAERPKGSFSTLEIQRTEQGDSAMYLCASSLFQGGNEQFFGPGTRLTVL.

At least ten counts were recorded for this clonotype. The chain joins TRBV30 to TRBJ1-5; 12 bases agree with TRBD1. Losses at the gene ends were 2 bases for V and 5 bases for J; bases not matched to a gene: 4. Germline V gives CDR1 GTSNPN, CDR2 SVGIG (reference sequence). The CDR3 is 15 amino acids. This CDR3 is CAWSTGQGADQPQHF. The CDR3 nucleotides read TGTGCCTGGAGTACGGGACAGGGGGCTGATCAGCCCCAGCATTTT.

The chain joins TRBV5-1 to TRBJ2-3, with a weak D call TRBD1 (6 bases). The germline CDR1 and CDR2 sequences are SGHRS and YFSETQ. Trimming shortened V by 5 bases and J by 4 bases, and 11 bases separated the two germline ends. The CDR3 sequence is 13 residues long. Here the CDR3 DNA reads TGCGCCAGCAGGCCCCAGGGGTCAGATACGCAGTATTTT. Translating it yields CASRPQGSDTQYF.

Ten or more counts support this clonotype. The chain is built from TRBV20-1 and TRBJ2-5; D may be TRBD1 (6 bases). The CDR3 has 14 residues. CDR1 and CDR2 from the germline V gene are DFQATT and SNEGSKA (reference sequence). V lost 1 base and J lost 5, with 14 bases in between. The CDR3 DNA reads TGCAGTGCTAGAGTCCACAGGGTTTCGGAGACCCAGTACTTC. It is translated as CSARVHRVSETQYF.

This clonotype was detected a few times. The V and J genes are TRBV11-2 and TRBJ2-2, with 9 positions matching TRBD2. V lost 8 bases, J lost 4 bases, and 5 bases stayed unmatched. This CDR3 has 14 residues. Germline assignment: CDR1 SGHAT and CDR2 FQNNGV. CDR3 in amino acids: CASAVLAGTGELFF. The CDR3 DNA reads TGTGCCAGCGCTGTACTAGCGGGCACCGGGGAGCTGTTTTTT.

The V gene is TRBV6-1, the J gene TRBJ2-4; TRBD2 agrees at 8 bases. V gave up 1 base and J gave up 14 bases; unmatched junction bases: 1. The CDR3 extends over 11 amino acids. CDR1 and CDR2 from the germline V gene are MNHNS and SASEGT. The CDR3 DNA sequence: TGTGCCAGCAGTGAAGGCGGGGGGAAGTACTTC. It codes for CASSEGGGKYF.

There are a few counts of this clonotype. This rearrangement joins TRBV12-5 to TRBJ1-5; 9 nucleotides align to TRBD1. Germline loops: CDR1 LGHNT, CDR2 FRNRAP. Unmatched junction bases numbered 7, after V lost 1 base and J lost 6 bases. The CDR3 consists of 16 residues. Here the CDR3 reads CASGLGTGALPQPQHF. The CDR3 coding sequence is TGTGCTAGTGGTTTGGGGACAGGGGCTCTCCCTCAGCCCCAGCATTTT.

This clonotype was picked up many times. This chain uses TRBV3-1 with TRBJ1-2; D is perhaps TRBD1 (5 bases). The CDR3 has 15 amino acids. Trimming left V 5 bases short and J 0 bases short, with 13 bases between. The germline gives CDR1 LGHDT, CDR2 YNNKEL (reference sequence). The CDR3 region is CASSSWGVTNYGYTF. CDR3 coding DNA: TGTGCCAGCAGCTCCTGGGGGGTTACTAACTATGGCTACACCTTC. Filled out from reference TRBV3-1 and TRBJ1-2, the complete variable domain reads DTAVSQTPKYLVTQMGNDKSIKCEQNLGHDTMYWYKQDSKKFLKIMFSYNNKELIINETVPNRFSPKSPDKAHLNLHINSLELGDSAVYFCASSSWGVTNYGYTFGSGTRLTVV.